Listed below are T cell receptor beta chains from one sample, sequenced in a study of early T cells in non-severe SARS-CoV-2 infection. TCRdb re-called the 5' RACE reads with MiXCR, one entry per CDR3 protein. The table has approximately 71,000 distinct CDR3 sequences, 9.5% to 15% seen once. Sequencing was done on a sample of whole blood. All receptors derive from an adult who was a healthcare worker with PCR-confirmed SARS-CoV-2 infection or an uninfected control (not recorded which). Each CDR3 is given without its conserved first and last residue. The order of the fields is J gene, V gene, CDR3 protein.

>TRBJ1-1|TRBV6-2/TRBV6-3
ASSRDRGAF
>TRBJ2-7|TRBV24-1
ATVEGQGPYEQY
>TRBJ2-7|TRBV3-1
ASSLQGTHYEQY
>TRBJ1-2|TRBV6-2/TRBV6-3
ASSSIGLYGYT
>TRBJ1-2|TRBV6-6
ASSPNPGGYT
>TRBJ2-1|TRBV7-6
ASSLYGQGLYNEQF
>TRBJ2-2|TRBV6-6
ASSYSGQYTGELF
>TRBJ1-2|TRBV20-1
SAGAAGLYGYT
>TRBJ1-5|TRBV11-2
ASSLGDQPQH
>TRBJ2-2|TRBV5-1
ASSLARQGPLGGELF
>TRBJ2-7|TRBV20-1
SARSSSGGYYEQY
>TRBJ1-4|TRBV12-3/TRBV12-4
ASSLTGYNEKLF
>TRBJ1-6|TRBV12-3/TRBV12-4
ASSLGTGANSPLH
>TRBJ2-7|TRBV12-3/TRBV12-4
ASSLGLYEQY
>TRBJ2-5|TRBV20-1
SARVGGGFQETQY
>TRBJ2-7|TRBV7-2
ASSFSIAATYEQY
>TRBJ2-1|TRBV21-1
ASKGQGYNEQF
>TRBJ2-2|TRBV29-1
TCLLNTGELF
>TRBJ2-5|TRBV14
ASSQRSGFHQY
>TRBJ2-7|TRBV7-9
ASSLSNEQY
>TRBJ1-2|TRBV5-4
ASSLVQGYGYT
>TRBJ1-5|TRBV7-8
ASSGRTDYSNQPQH
>TRBJ2-2|TRBV11-2
ASSSEANTGELF
>TRBJ2-5|TRBV29-1
SVEESWTSRETQY
>TRBJ1-2|TRBV27
ASSLSVPPVGYT
>TRBJ2-1|TRBV12-3/TRBV12-4
ASRRVGEQF
>TRBJ1-1|TRBV6-1
ASSEHRGRTEAF